This T cell receptor (beta chain) is drawn from a study of blood T cells in healthy people across ages. For the second PCR, which ran for about 6 to 11 cycles, a sample-barcoded 5' primer and a J-beta primer mix were used. In TCRdb, the 5' RACE reads were re-called with MiXCR into one record per CDR3 protein. The table lists about 1,400,000 distinct CDR3 sequences, 55% to 75% of them singletons, with over 5% in the top ten. V was cut by 2 bases and J by 0 bases, with 10 bases left in between. The CDR3 length is 15 residues. The germline V gene has CDR1 MNHEY and CDR2 SMNVEV (reference sequence). It was ten milliliters of peripheral blood that were drawn from each donor.

Material: blood. The V and J genes are TRBV27 and TRBJ1-2, with D uncertain. This TCR was sampled from a man aged 18 to 30 in good health. The CDR3 spells CASSLTMTPNYGYTF. The CDR3 region has the DNA TGTGCCAGCAGTTTAACGATGACCCCTAACTATGGCTACACCTTC.